This TCR beta chain emerged from a study of blood T cell repertoires in COVID-19. This table comes from immunoSEQ multiplex PCR, and its TCRdb copy is limited to in-frame clones, with some not included. The profile shows under 500,000 clones, around 90% of them singletons. This clonotype was sampled from a woman aged 18-35 years with acute COVID-19. Sequencing used PBMCs or T cells enriched from blood (not recorded which).

The CDR3 spells CASSLSQGNEKLFF. Written as DNA, the CDR3 is TGCGCCAGCAGCTTGTCACAGGGTAATGAAAAACTGTTTTTT. This chain links TRBV5-1 with TRBJ1-4, with a weak D call TRBD1 (6 bases). The CDR3 totals 14 residues. Per the germline V gene, CDR1 is SGHRS and CDR2 is YFSETQ. V shed 1 base and J shed 4 bases, with 8 bases lying between them.